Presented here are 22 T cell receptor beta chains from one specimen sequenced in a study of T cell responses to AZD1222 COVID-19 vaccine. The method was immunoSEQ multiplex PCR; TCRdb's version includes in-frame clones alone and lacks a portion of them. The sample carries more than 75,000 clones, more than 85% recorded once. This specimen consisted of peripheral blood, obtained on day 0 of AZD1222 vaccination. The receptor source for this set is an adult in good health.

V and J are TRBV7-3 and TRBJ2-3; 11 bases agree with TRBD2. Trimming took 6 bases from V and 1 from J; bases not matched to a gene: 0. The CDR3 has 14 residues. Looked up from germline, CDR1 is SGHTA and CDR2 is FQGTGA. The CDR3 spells CASRTSGGTDTQYF. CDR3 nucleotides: TGTGCCAGCAGGACTAGCGGGGGCACAGATACGCAGTATTTT.

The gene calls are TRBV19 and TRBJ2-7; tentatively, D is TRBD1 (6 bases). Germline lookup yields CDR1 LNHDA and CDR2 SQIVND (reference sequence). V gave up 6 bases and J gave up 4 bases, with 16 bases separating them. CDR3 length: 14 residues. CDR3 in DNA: TGTGCCAGTAGCTACAGGGCAGTACCTTACGAGCAGTACTTC. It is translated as CASSYRAVPYEQYF.

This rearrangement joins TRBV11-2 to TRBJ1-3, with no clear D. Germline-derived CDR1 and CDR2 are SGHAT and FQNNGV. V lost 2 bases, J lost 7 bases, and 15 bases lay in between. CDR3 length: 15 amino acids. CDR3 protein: CASSLTSGSRNTIYF. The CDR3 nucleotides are TGTGCCAGCAGCTTAACTTCGGGATCCCGGAACACCATATATTTT.

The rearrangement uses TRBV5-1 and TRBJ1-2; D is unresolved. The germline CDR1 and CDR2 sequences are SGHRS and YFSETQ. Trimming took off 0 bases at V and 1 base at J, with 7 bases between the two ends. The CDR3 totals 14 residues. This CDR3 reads CASSLDTGNYGYTF. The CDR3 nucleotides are TGCGCCAGCAGCTTGGATACGGGTAACTATGGCTACACCTTC.

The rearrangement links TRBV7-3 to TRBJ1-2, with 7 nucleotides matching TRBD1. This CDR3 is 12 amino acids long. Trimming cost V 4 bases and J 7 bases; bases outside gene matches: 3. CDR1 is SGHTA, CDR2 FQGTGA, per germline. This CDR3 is CASSSTGVGYTF. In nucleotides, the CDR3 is TGTGCCAGCAGCTCCACAGGGGTTGGCTACACCTTC.

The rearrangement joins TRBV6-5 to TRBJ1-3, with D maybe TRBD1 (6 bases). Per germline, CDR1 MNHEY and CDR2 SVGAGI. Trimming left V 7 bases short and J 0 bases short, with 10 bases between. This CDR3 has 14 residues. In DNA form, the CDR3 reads TGTGCCAGCACCCAGGGGAGCTCTGGAAACACCATATATTTT. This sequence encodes CASTQGSSGNTIYF.

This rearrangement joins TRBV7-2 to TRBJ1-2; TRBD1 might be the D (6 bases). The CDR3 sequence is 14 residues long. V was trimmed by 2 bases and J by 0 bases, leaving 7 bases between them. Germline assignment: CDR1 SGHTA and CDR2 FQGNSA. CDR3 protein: CASSLQGTNYGYTF. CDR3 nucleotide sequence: TGTGCCAGCAGCTTACAGGGGACTAACTATGGCTACACCTTC.

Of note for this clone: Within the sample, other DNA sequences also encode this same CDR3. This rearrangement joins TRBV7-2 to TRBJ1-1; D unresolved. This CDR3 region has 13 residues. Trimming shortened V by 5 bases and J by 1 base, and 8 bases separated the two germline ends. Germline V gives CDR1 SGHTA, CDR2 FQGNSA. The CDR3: CASSTQENTEAFF. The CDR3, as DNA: TGTGCCAGCAGCACTCAGGAGAACACTGAAGCTTTCTTT.

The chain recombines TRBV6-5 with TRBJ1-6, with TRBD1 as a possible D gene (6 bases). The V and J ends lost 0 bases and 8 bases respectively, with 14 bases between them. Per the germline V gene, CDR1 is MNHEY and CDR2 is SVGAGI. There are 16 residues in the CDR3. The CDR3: CASSYSGLGADSPLHF. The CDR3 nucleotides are TGTGCCAGCAGTTACTCGGGCCTGGGGGCAGATTCACCCCTCCACTTT.

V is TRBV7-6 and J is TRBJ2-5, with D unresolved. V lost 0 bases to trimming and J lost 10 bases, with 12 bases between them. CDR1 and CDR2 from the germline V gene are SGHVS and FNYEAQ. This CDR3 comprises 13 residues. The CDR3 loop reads CASSLAGTPDQYF. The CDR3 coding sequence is TGTGCCAGCAGCTTAGCGGGCACCCCAGACCAGTACTTC. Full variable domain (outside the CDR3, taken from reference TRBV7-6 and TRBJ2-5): GAGVSQSPRYKVTKRGQDVALRCDPISGHVSLYWYRQALGQGPEFLTYFNYEAQQDKSGLPNDRFSAERPEGSISTLTIQRTEQRDSAMYRCASSLAGTPDQYFGPGTRLLVL.

The CDR3 bases are TGTGCCACCACTAACGGACAGGGAAATCAAGAGACCCAGTACTTC. It specifies CATTNGQGNQETQYF. The genes are TRBV15 and TRBJ2-5, with 8 bases lining up with TRBD1. The trim removed 7 bases at V and 2 bases at J, leaving 9 bases unmatched. CDR1 and CDR2 (germline): LNHNV, YYDKDF (reference sequence). This CDR3 spans 15 amino acids.

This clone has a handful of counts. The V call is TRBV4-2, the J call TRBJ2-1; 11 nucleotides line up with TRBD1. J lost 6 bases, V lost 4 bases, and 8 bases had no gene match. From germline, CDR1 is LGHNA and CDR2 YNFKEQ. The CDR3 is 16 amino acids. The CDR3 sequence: CASSPLGQGAFNEQFF. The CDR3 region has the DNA TGTGCCAGCAGCCCCCTAGGACAGGGGGCGTTCAATGAGCAGTTCTTC.

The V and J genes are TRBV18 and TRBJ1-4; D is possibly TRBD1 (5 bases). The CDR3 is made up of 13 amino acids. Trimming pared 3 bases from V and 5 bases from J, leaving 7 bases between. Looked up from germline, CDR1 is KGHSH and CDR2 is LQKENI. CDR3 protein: CASSPGRNEKLFF. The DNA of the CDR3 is TGTGCCAGCTCACCGGGGCGGAATGAAAAACTGTTTTTT. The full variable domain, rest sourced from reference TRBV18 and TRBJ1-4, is NAGVMQNPRHLVRRRGQEARLRCSPMKGHSHVYWYRQLPEEGLKFMVYLQKENIIDESGMPKERFSAEFPKEGPSILRIQQVVRGDSAAYFCASSPGRNEKLFFGSGTQLSVL.

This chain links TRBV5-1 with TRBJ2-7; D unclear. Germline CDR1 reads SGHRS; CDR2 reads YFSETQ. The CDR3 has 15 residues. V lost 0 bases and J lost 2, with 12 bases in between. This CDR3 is CASSLGYLRTYEQYF. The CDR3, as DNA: TGCGCCAGCAGCTTGGGCTATCTCAGGACCTACGAGCAGTACTTC.

DNA of the CDR3: TGTGCCAGCAGGGGTCTCGGCCCTCGGGACGAGCAGTACTTC. Residues: CASRGLGPRDEQYF. The V and J genes are TRBV2 and TRBJ2-7; the D is unclear. The CDR3 sequence is 14 residues long. Per germline, CDR1 SNHLY and CDR2 FYNNEI. Trimming left V 6 bases short and J 5 bases short, with 17 bases between. Complete variable domain (other parts from reference TRBV2 and TRBJ2-7): EPEVTQTPSHQVTQMGQEVILRCVPISNHLYFYWYRQILGQKVEFLVSFYNNEISEKSEIFDDQFSVERPDGSNFTLKIRSTKLEDSAMYFCASRGLGPRDEQYFGPGTRLTVT.

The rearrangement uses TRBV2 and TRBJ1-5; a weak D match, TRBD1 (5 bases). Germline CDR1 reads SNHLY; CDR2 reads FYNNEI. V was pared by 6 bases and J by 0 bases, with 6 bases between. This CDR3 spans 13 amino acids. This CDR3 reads CASRGDSNQPQHF. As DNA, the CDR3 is TGTGCCAGCAGGGGGGATAGCAATCAGCCCCAGCATTTT.

CDR3 residues: CASSPIRDAKGQYF. The CDR3 region has the DNA TGTGCCAGCAGCCCCATCCGGGACGCTAAAGGGCAGTACTTC. The rearrangement joins TRBV2 to TRBJ2-7; TRBD1 or TRBD2 may be the D gene (5 bases each). Looked up from germline, CDR1 is SNHLY and CDR2 is FYNNEI. The CDR3 runs 14 residues. V gave up 6 bases and J gave up 9 bases, with 21 bases separating them.

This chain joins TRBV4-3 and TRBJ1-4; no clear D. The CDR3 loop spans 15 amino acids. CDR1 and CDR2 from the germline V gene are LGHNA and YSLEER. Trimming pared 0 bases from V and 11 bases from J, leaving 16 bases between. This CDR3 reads CASSQDLGGDGKLFF. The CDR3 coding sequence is TGCGCCAGCAGCCAAGATCTCGGTGGTGATGGCAAACTGTTTTTT.

The DNA for the CDR3 is TGTGCCACCTGGGACAGGGCAGCCACTGAAGCTTTCTTT. Protein sequence: CATWDRAATEAFF. The V and J genes are TRBV10-3 and TRBJ1-1, with TRBD1 matching 9 bases. Trimming at V came to 10 bases and at J to 4 bases, leaving 7 bases not matched to a gene. The length of the CDR3 is 13 residues. Per germline, CDR1 ENHRY and CDR2 SYGVKD.

Written as DNA, the CDR3 is TGTGCCAGCAGTTTAAACAGGGGGCTCGACACCGGGGAGCTGTTTTTT. Protein product: CASSLNRGLDTGELFF. The chain uses TRBV27 and TRBJ2-2; TRBD1 matches at 9 bases. Unmatched junction bases numbered 4, after V lost 2 bases and J lost 3 bases. This CDR3 is 16 amino acids long. Germline-derived CDR1 and CDR2 are MNHEY and SMNVEV (reference sequence).

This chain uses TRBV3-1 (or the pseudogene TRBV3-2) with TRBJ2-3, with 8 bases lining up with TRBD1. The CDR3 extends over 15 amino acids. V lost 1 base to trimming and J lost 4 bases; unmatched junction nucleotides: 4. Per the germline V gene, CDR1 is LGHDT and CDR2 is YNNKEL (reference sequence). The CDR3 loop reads CASSQARGRADTQYF. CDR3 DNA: TGTGCCAGCAGCCAAGCCAGGGGGCGGGCAGATACGCAGTATTTT.

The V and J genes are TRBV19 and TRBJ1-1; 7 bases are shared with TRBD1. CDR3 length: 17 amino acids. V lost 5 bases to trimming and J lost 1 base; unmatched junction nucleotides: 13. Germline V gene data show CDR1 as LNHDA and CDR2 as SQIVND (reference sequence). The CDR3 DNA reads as TGTGCCAGTAGTGTGGGAGGGGGCGCACCAAGGAACACTGAAGCTTTCTTT. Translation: CASSVGGGAPRNTEAFF.